Listed here are 20 T cell receptor beta chains from one sample, sequenced in a study of PD-1 blockade in classical Hodgkin lymphoma (TCRdb year 2020). The library was made by the immunoSEQ multiplex PCR assay. TCRdb holds this immuneACCESS table with in-frame rearrangements only. Some clones are missing; in checked studies, unresolved V genes explain under half, and the rest has no known cause. The sample profile shows under 65,000 clones; over 75% of them were found once. Of the sample, around 16% is held by the ten largest clones. The sample's time point, from its label and the paper: cycle 1 day 1 (C1D1), immediately before nivolumab initiation. Every trial patient had relapsed following autologous stem cell transplantation, and prior brentuximab vedotin exposure was what differed among cohorts A, B and C. The material sequenced was peripheral blood mononuclear cells (PBMCs), taken at baseline. The origin of the receptors is a human donor with classical Hodgkin lymphoma.

This chain uses TRBV13 with TRBJ2-3; perhaps TRBD2 as D (5 bases). The CDR3 covers 14 residues. The V end lost 5 bases, the J end lost 4 bases, and 13 bases lay between the germline ends. Germline V gene sequence: CDR1 PRHDT, CDR2 FYEKMQ (reference sequence). CDR3 amino acids: CASSPPRRADTQYF. For the CDR3, the DNA is TGTGCCAGCAGCCCCCCCAGGCGGGCAGATACGCAGTATTTT.

The chain has TRBV4-1 and TRBJ1-1; D gene unclear. Germline V lookup: CDR1 MGHRA, CDR2 YSYEKL. The CDR3 covers 16 residues. Trimming shortened V by 0 bases and J by 1 base, and 12 bases separated the two germline ends. The DNA of the CDR3 is TGCGCCAGCAGCCAAGATCTTGGCCGAAAGAACACTGAAGCTTTCTTT. Protein product: CASSQDLGRKNTEAFF.

This rearrangement joins TRBV6-5 to TRBJ2-7; D is perhaps TRBD2 (5 bases). Trimming left V 8 bases short and J 4 bases short, with 15 bases between. From germline, CDR1 is MNHEY and CDR2 SVGAGI. The CDR3 totals 13 residues. CDR3 sequence (DNA): TGTGCCAGCGGGCGGGTTCCCGGGTACGAGCAGTACTTC. Translating it yields CASGRVPGYEQYF.

In nucleotides, the CDR3 is TGTGCCAGCAGCTCGGACACCGAGCAGTACTTC. Protein product: CASSSDTEQYF. The V and J genes are TRBV7-9 and TRBJ2-7; tentatively, D is TRBD1 (5 bases). The CDR3 is 11 residues long. V lost 4 bases, J lost 6 bases, and 7 bases lay in between. The germline V gene has CDR1 SEHNR and CDR2 FQNEAQ (reference sequence). The variable domain in full, completed from reference TRBV7-9 and TRBJ2-7, reads DTGVSQNPRHKITKRGQNVTFRCDPISEHNRLYWYRQTLGQGPEFLTYFQNEAQLEKSRLLSDRFSAERPKGSFSTLEIQRTEQGDSAMYLCASSSDTEQYFGPGTRLTVT.

V and J are TRBV4-1 and TRBJ2-3; possibly TRBD1 or TRBD2 for D (6 bases each). CDR3 length equals 16 residues. Trimming took off 0 bases at V and 1 base at J, with 11 bases between the two ends. Germline-derived CDR1 and CDR2 are MGHRA and YSYEKL. The CDR3 is CASSQDWGAGTDTQYF. As DNA, the CDR3 is TGCGCCAGCAGCCAAGATTGGGGGGCTGGCACAGATACGCAGTATTTT.

The chain combines TRBV19 with TRBJ1-5; no clear D. The CDR3 totals 12 residues. V dropped 0 bases and J dropped 3 bases, with 0 bases sitting between them. Germline V gene lookup returns CDR1 LNHDA and CDR2 SQIVND (reference sequence). As DNA, the CDR3 is TGTGCCAGTAGTATAGACAATCAGCCCCAGCATTTT. The encoded protein is CASSIDNQPQHF.

In regard to this clone: Other DNA sequences in this specimen translate into the identical CDR3. The J gene is TRBJ1-2, the V gene TRBV29-1; weak D call: TRBD1 (6 bases). CDR3 size: 12 residues. Trimming stripped 4 bases from V and 8 bases from J, with 14 bases between. The germline V gene encodes CDR1 SQVTM and CDR2 ANQGSEA. CDR3 residues: CSVVQGSRGYTF. Written as DNA, the CDR3 is TGCAGCGTTGTACAGGGCTCGCGCGGCTACACCTTC.

The chain joins TRBV6-5 to TRBJ1-5; no clear D gene. V was pared by 6 bases and J by 5 bases, with 8 bases between. CDR1 and CDR2 (germline): MNHEY, SVGAGI. The CDR3 consists of 12 residues. The CDR3 is CASSSLDQPQHF. The CDR3 nucleotides read TGTGCCAGCAGCTCGTTGGATCAGCCCCAGCATTTT.

This chain connects TRBV10-2 to TRBJ1-2, with 9 bases fitting TRBD1. Germline CDR1 and CDR2: WSHSY and SAAADI. V lost 10 bases and J lost 8; bases outside the gene matches: 8. This CDR3 is built from 12 residues. The CDR3 loop is CATLGDREGYTF. The CDR3 nucleotides read TGCGCCACCCTCGGGGACAGGGAAGGCTACACCTTC.

This clone was detected only a few times. The germline gene is not matched at one end of the junction; a read error may be the cause. V usage is TRBV4-1 and J usage is TRBJ1-3; D is possibly TRBD1 (6 bases). The CDR3 runs to 17 residues. CDR1 MGHRA and CDR2 YSYEKL come from the germline V gene. CDR3 in DNA: TGCGCCAGCAGCGAAGATCCGCAGGGACACTCTGGAAACACCATATATTTT. It yields the protein CASSEDPQGHSGNTIYF.

The chain recombines TRBV28 with TRBJ1-2; D perhaps matches TRBD1 (6 bases). Between the trimmed V and J ends, which lost 6 bases and 4 bases, there was a span of 12 bases. The germline V gene has CDR1 MDHEN and CDR2 SYDVKM. The CDR3 has 13 amino acids. For the CDR3, the DNA is TGTGCCAGCAGGTACCCGGACAGCTATGGCTACACCTTC. Protein: CASRYPDSYGYTF.

V and J are TRBV6-1 and TRBJ1-5; the D is unclear. The CDR3 length is 15 residues. V was shortened by 3 bases and J by 0 bases, with 9 bases between the two germline ends. Per germline, CDR1 MNHNS and CDR2 SASEGT. CDR3 sequence (DNA): TGTGCCAGCAGTGATGAAGGATTTAGCAATCAGCCCCAGCATTTT. Encoded protein: CASSDEGFSNQPQHF.

The V gene is TRBV27, the J gene TRBJ2-1; maybe TRBD2 (5 bases). V was shortened by 10 bases and J by 4 bases, with 14 bases between the two germline ends. CDR3 length: 13 amino acids. The germline gives CDR1 MNHEY, CDR2 SMNVEV (reference sequence). The CDR3 nucleotides are TGTGCCACCAAGGGTGGGGAGTACAATGAGCAGTTCTTC. Translation: CATKGGEYNEQFF.

This clone is a singleton in its sample. V usage is TRBV19 and J usage is TRBJ2-7; D may be TRBD1 (5 bases). The V and J ends lost 5 bases and 3 bases respectively, with 20 bases between them. Germline assignment: CDR1 LNHDA and CDR2 SQIVND (reference sequence). The CDR3 runs 16 residues. The CDR3 DNA is TGTGCCAGTAGTGTCGGTGACAGAGATCTACACTACGAGCAGTACTTC. Translation: CASSVGDRDLHYEQYF.

The rearrangement uses TRBV11-2 and TRBJ1-2, with D perhaps matching TRBD1 (5 bases). Per the germline V gene, CDR1 is SGHAT and CDR2 is FQNNGV. This CDR3 comprises 16 residues. V shed 1 base and J shed 8 bases, with 20 bases lying between them. CDR3 amino acids: CASSLVPQGEMSGYTF. CDR3 in DNA: TGTGCCAGCAGCTTAGTTCCCCAGGGAGAAATGAGCGGCTACACCTTC. The whole variable domain, remainder taken from reference TRBV11-2 and TRBJ1-2, is EAGVAQSPRYKIIEKRQSVAFWCNPISGHATLYWYQQILGQGPKLLIQFQNNGVVDDSQLPKDRFSAERLKGVDSTLKIQPAKLEDSAVYLCASSLVPQGEMSGYTFGSGTRLTVV.

The V call is TRBV9, the J call TRBJ2-2; unclear D gene. V was pared by 2 bases and J by 4 bases, with 9 bases between. The CDR3 consists of 14 residues. The germline CDR1 and CDR2 sequences are SGDLS and YYNGEE. The CDR3, as DNA: TGTGCCAGCAGCGTGGCTGGATTCACCGGGGAGCTGTTTTTT. Residues: CASSVAGFTGELFF. The variable domain in full, completed from reference TRBV9 and TRBJ2-2, reads DSGVTQTPKHLITATGQRVTLRCSPRSGDLSVYWYQQSLDQGLQFLIQYYNGEERAKGNILERFSAQQFPDLHSELNLSSLELGDSALYFCASSVAGFTGELFFGEGSRLTVL.

On this clone: Within the sample, other DNA sequences also encode this same CDR3. The V gene is TRBV15, the J gene TRBJ1-5; tentatively, D is TRBD1 (5 bases). Germline V gives CDR1 LNHNV, CDR2 YYDKDF (reference sequence). The CDR3 is made up of 13 amino acids. The CDR3 DNA is TGTGCTACTCGAGGGACTGATAATCAGCCCCAGCATTTT. Translating it yields CATRGTDNQPQHF.

The chain is built from TRBV18 and TRBJ1-1; no clear D gene. Trimming cost V 2 bases and J 7 bases, with 11 bases left between them. The CDR3 is 13 residues long. In germline, CDR1 is KGHSH, CDR2 LQKENI. CDR3 DNA: TGTGCCAGCTCACCAAGTCCGTTAAATGAAGCTTTCTTT. It translates to CASSPSPLNEAFF.

V usage is TRBV30 and J usage is TRBJ2-7, with a weak D call TRBD1 (5 bases). Trimming removed 4 bases from V and 3 bases from J, with 13 bases in between. Germline V gene sequence: CDR1 GTSNPN, CDR2 SVGIG (reference sequence). This CDR3 has 13 residues. The CDR3 protein is CAWTGSRSYEQYF. The CDR3 DNA reads TGTGCCTGGACAGGGTCCAGAAGCTACGAGCAGTACTTC.

J is TRBJ1-1 and V is TRBV10-2; 7 bases map to TRBD1. V dropped 10 bases and J dropped 7; count of bases not matched to a gene: 9. The CDR3 extends over 12 amino acids. The germline V gene has CDR1 WSHSY and CDR2 SAAADI. CDR3 sequence: CATRVGDSEAFF. CDR3 DNA sequence: TGCGCCACCCGGGTGGGGGACAGTGAAGCTTTCTTT.